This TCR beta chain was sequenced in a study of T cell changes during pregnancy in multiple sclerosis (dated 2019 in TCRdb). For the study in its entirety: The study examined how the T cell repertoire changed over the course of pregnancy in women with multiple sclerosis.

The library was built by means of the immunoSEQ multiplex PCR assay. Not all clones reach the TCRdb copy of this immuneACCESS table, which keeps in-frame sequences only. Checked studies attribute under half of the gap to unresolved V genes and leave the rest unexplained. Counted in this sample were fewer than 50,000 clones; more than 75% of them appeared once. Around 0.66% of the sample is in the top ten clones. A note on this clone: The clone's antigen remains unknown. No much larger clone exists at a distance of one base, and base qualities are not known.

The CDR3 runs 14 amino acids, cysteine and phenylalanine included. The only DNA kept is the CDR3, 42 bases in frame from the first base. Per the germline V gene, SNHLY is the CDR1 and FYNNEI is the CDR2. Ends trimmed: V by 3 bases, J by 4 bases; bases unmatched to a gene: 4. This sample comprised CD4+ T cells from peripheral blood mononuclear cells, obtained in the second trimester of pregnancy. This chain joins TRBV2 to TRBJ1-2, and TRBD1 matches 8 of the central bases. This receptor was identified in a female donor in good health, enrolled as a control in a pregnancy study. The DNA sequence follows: TGTGCCAGCAGTGACAGGGGGCAGGGCTATGGCTACACCTTC. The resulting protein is CASSDRGQGYGYTF.